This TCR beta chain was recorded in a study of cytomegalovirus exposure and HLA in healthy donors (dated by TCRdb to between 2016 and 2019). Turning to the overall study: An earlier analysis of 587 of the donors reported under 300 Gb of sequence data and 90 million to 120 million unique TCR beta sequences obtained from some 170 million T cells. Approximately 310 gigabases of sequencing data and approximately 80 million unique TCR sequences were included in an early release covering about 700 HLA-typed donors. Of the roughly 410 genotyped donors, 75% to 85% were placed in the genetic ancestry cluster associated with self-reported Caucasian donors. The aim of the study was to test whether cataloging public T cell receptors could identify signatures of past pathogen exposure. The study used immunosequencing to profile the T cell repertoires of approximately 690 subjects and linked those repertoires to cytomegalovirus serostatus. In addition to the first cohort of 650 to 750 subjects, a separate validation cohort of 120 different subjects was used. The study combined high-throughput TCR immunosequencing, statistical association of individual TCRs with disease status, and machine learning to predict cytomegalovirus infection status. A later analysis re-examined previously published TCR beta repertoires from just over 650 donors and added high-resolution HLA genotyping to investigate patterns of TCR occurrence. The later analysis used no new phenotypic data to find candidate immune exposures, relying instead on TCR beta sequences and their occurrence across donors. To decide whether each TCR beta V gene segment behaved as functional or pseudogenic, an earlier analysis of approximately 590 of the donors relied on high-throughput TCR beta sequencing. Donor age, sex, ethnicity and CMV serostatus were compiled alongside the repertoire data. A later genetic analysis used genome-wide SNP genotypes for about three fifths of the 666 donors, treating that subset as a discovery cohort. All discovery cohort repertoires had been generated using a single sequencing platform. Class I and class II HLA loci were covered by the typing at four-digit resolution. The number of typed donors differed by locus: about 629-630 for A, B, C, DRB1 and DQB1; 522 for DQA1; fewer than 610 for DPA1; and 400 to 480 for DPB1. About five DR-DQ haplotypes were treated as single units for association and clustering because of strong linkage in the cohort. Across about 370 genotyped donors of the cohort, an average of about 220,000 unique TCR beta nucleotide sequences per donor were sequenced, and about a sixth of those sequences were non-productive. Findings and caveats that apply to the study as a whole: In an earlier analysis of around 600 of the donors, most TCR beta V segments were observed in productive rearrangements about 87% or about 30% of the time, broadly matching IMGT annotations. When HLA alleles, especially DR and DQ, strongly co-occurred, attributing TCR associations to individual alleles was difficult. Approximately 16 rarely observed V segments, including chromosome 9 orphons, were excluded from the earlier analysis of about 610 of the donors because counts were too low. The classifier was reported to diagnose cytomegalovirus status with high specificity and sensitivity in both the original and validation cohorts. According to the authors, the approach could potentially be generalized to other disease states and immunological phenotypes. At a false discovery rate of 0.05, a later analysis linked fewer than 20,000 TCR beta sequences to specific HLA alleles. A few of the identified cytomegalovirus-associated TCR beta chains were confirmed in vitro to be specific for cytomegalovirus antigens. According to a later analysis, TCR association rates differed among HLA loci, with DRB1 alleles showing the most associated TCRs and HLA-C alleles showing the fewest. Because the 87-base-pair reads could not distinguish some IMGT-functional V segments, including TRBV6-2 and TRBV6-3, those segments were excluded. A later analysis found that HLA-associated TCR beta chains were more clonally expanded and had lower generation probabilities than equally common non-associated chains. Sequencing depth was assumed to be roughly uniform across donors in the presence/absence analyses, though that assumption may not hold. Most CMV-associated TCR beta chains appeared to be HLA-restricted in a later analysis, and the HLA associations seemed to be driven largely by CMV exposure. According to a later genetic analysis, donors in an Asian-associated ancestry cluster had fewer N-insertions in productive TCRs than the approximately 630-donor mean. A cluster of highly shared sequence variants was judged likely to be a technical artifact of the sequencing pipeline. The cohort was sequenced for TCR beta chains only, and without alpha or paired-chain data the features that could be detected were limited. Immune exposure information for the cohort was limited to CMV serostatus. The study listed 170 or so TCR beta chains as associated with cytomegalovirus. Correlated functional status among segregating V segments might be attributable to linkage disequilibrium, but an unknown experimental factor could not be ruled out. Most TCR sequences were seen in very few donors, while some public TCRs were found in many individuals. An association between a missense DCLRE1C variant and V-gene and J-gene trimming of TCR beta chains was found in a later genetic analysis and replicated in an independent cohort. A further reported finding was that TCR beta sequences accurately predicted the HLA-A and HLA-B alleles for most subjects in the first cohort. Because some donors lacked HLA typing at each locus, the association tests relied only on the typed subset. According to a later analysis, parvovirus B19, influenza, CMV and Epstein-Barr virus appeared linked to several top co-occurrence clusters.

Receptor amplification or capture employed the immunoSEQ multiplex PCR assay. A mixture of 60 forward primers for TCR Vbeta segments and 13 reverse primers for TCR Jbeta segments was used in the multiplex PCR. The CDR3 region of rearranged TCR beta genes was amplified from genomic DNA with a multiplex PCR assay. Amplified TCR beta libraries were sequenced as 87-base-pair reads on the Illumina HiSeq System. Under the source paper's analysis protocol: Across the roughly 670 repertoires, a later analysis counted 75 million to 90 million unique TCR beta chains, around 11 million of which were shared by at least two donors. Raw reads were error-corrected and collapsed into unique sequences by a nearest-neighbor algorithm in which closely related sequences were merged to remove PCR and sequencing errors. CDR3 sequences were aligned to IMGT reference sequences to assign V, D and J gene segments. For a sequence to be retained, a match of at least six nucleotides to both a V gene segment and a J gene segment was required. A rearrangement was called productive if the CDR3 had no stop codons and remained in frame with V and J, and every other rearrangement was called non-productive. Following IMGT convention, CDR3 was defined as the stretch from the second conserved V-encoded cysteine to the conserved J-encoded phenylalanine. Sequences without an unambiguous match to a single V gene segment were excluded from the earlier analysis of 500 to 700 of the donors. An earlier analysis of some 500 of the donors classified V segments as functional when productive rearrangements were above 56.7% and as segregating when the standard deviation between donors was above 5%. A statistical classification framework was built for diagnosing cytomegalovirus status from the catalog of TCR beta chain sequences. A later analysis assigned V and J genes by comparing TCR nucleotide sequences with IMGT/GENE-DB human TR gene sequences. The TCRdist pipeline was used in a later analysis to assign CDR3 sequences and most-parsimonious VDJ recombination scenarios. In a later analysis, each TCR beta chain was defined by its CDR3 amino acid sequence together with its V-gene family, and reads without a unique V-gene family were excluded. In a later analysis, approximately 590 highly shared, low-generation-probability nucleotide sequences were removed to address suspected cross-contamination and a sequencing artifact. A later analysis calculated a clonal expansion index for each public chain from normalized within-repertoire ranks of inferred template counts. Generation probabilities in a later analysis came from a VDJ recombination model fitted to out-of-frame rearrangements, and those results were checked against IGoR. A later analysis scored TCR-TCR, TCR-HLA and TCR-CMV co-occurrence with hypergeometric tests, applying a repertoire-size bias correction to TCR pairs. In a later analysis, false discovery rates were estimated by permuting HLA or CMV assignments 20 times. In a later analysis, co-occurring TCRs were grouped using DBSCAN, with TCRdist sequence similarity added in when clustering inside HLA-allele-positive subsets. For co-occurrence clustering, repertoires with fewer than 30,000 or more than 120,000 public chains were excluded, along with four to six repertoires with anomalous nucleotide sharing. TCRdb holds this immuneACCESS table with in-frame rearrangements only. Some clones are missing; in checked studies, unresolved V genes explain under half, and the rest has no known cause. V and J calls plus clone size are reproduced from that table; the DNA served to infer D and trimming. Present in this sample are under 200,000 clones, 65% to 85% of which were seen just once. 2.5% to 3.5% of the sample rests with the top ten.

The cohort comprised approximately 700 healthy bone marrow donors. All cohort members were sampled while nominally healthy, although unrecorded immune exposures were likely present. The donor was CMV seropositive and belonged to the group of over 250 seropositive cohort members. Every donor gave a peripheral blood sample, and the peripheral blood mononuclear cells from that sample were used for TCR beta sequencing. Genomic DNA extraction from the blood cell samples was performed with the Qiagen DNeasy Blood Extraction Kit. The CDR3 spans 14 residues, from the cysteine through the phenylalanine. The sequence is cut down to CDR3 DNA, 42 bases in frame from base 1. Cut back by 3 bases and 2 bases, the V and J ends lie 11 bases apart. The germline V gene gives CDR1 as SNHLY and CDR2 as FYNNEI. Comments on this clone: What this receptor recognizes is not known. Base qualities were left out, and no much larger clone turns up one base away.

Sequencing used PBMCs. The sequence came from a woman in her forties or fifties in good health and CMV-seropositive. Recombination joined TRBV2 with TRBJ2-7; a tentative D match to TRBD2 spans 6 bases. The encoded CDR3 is CASSDRRGTYEQYF. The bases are TGTGCCAGCAGTGACAGGAGGGGAACCTACGAGCAGTACTTC.